These 32 T cell receptor beta chains share one sample of origin, sequenced in a study of T cell responses to AZD1222 COVID-19 vaccine. TCRdb's table, derived via immunoSEQ multiplex PCR, lists solely in-frame clones and lacks some. The table lists over 110,000 clones, 90% of them singletons, with 1.5% to 2% in the top ten. The sample was peripheral blood, taken 28 days after the second AZD1222 dose. The receptors shown here come from an adult who received the AZD1222 COVID-19 vaccine.

The chain has TRBV10-3 and TRBJ2-7, with TRBD1 identical over 7 bases. J was trimmed by 2 bases and V by 6 bases; bases with no gene match: 4. The CDR3 length is 13 residues. Germline assignment: CDR1 ENHRY and CDR2 SYGVKD. The CDR3 DNA is TGTGCCATCAGCGGGACAGCAGCCTACGAGCAGTACTTC. Translating gives CAISGTAAYEQYF.

The J gene is TRBJ1-6, the V gene TRBV7-3, with 8 bases aligning to TRBD1. Trimming removed 3 bases from V and 8 bases from J; junction bases left unmatched: 3. Germline V CDR1 and CDR2: SGHTA, FQGTGA. There are 14 residues in the CDR3. The CDR3 DNA is TGTGCCAGCAGCTTTGGGACAGGTCATTCACCCCTCCACTTT. The encoded protein is CASSFGTGHSPLHF.

This clone occurred a few times. The V and J genes are TRBV4-1 and TRBJ2-3; 13 bases are shared with TRBD2. The CDR3 extends over 19 amino acids. Germline CDR1 is MGHRA and CDR2 is YSYEKL. J gave up 3 bases and V 5 bases, and 14 bases lay outside the gene matches. CDR3 residues: CASSTPGGLAGVGTDTQYF. CDR3 DNA: TGCGCCAGCAGCACCCCCGGAGGACTAGCGGGAGTCGGGACAGATACGCAGTATTTT.

This clone was observed a single time. The chain's CDR3 is CASRTFFIGNTEAFF. As DNA, the CDR3 is TGTGCCAGCAGAACCTTCTTTATCGGGAACACTGAAGCTTTCTTT. The rearrangement joins TRBV2 to TRBJ1-1; no firm D call. This CDR3 is built from 15 residues. Per germline, CDR1 SNHLY and CDR2 FYNNEI. Trimming removed 6 bases from V and 1 base from J, with 15 bases in between.

This chain joins TRBV6-6 and TRBJ1-3; D is unclear. CDR3 length: 16 amino acids. V was pared by 4 bases and J by 0 bases, with 13 bases between. Looked up from germline, CDR1 is MNHNY and CDR2 is SVGAGI (reference sequence). The CDR3 protein is CASSSRDPSSGNTIYF. CDR3 in DNA: TGTGCCAGCAGTTCGCGCGACCCCAGCTCTGGAAACACCATATATTTT.

V and J are TRBV11-1 and TRBJ1-1; D is possibly TRBD1 (5 bases). From germline, CDR1 is SGHAT and CDR2 FQDESV (reference sequence). V lost 1 base and J 1 base, leaving 10 bases between the germline ends. CDR3 length equals 15 residues. The DNA for the CDR3 is TGTGCCAGCAGCTTAGTTGGGGGGACGAACACTGAAGCTTTCTTT. Protein: CASSLVGGTNTEAFF. The whole variable domain, filled in from reference TRBV11-1 and TRBJ1-1, reads EAEVAQSPRYKITEKSQAVAFWCDPISGHATLYWYRQILGQGPELLVQFQDESVVDDSQLPKDRFSAERLKGVDSTLKIQPAELGDSAMYLCASSLVGGTNTEAFFGQGTRLTVV.

This clone was picked up one time. This chain links TRBV27 with TRBJ1-6, with a tentative D call TRBD1 (6 bases). The germline gives CDR1 MNHEY, CDR2 SMNVEV (reference sequence). The CDR3 length is 15 residues. V was clipped by 6 bases and J by 2 bases, with 11 bases between them. CDR3 sequence: CASRLQGTYNSPLHF. CDR3 sequence (DNA): TGTGCCAGCAGACTACAGGGCACCTATAATTCACCCCTCCACTTT.

There are a few counts of this clone. The CDR3 loop reads CASRGQGAGEQFF. CDR3 bases: TGTGCCAGCAGGGGACAGGGGGCAGGTGAGCAGTTCTTC. The V call is TRBV6-4, the J call TRBJ2-1, with 12 bases matching TRBD1. Germline loops: CDR1 MRHNA, CDR2 SNTAGT. This CDR3 comprises 13 residues. V gave up 6 bases and J gave up 9 bases; unmatched junction bases: 3.

The genes are TRBV28 and TRBJ1-1; D might be TRBD1 (6 bases). The germline V gene has CDR1 MDHEN and CDR2 SYDVKM. The CDR3 is 17 amino acids. V was clipped by 5 bases and J by 5 bases, with 24 bases between them. Here the CDR3 reads CASSPIYAQATGTEAFF. The CDR3 DNA sequence: TGTGCCAGCAGTCCCATTTACGCACAGGCTACAGGGACTGAAGCTTTCTTT.

CDR3 DNA sequence: TGCGCCAGCAGCCAAGAAAAGGGCCCAGGGGGCTACGAGCAGTACTTC. Translating gives CASSQEKGPGGYEQYF. The chain has TRBV4-3 and TRBJ2-7; 7 bases are a match to TRBD1. Looked up from germline, CDR1 is LGHNA and CDR2 is YSLEER. With V trimmed by 0 bases and J by 3 bases, 8 bases remained unmatched. This CDR3 is built from 16 residues.

The chain joins TRBV24-1 to TRBJ2-3, with 10 bases that match TRBD2. CDR3 size: 15 residues. The ends lost 6 bases at V and 3 bases at J; junction bases unmatched: 5. CDR1 is KGHDR, CDR2 SFDVKD, per germline. The CDR3 nucleotides read TGTGCCACCAGTTTAAGCGGGAGGGTTACAGATACGCAGTATTTT. Translating gives CATSLSGRVTDTQYF.

The chain joins TRBV7-8 to TRBJ1-1; D is uncertain. Trimming took 1 base from V and 1 from J, leaving 7 bases between them. The V gene's germline CDR1 is SGHVS and CDR2 FQNEAQ. CDR3 length: 14 residues. This CDR3 reads CASSLGRRNTEAFF. CDR3 nucleotide sequence: TGTGCCAGCAGCTTAGGTAGGAGGAACACTGAAGCTTTCTTT.

This chain connects TRBV7-3 to TRBJ2-1, with 8 bases aligning to TRBD2. Germline CDR1 and CDR2: SGHTA and FQGTGA. The V segment lost 2 bases and the J segment 6 bases; nucleotides outside the gene matches: 6. The CDR3 is 15 residues long. CDR3 protein: CASSLAAGAINEQFF. CDR3 sequence (DNA): TGTGCCAGCAGCTTAGCAGCGGGAGCCATCAATGAGCAGTTCTTC.

This chain uses TRBV2 with TRBJ2-2; no clear D gene. V was pared by 6 bases and J by 6 bases, with 11 bases between. Germline assignment: CDR1 SNHLY and CDR2 FYNNEI. This CDR3 contains 13 residues. The CDR3 nucleotides are TGTGCCAGCAGAACGATCCTCGCCGGGGAGCTGTTTTTT. Translating gives CASRTILAGELFF.

The chain has TRBV5-6 and TRBJ2-5; D uncertain. The CDR3 has 11 amino acids. From germline, CDR1 is SGHDT and CDR2 YYEEEE. V dropped 4 bases and J dropped 5 bases, with 6 bases sitting between them. CDR3 nucleotide sequence: TGTGCCAGCAGCCGGGCGGAGACCCAGTACTTC. The encoded protein is CASSRAETQYF.

The chain employs TRBV27 and TRBJ2-2, with D perhaps matching TRBD1 (6 bases). CDR1 is MNHEY, CDR2 SMNVEV, per germline (reference sequence). The V gene lost 7 bases and the J gene lost 0 bases, with 12 bases spanning the gap. CDR3 length: 15 amino acids. The CDR3 reads CASKKGHTNTGELFF. In DNA form, the CDR3 reads TGTGCCAGCAAGAAGGGACACACGAACACCGGGGAGCTGTTTTTT.

This chain joins TRBV14 and TRBJ2-2; 7 nucleotides agree with TRBD1. With V trimmed by 3 bases and J by 4 bases, 8 bases remained unmatched. Germline V gives CDR1 SGHDN, CDR2 FVKESK. CDR3 length equals 16 residues. CDR3 coding DNA: TGTGCCAGCAGCCATCGTGTAGGGGGCGGCACCGGGGAGCTGTTTTTT. Translating gives CASSHRVGGGTGELFF.

This clone appeared a few times. The rearrangement uses TRBV7-9 and TRBJ2-7; D remains unclear. Germline CDR1 is SEHNR and CDR2 is FQNEAQ (reference sequence). CDR3 length equals 12 residues. The V end was cut by 5 bases, the J end by 5 bases, with 10 bases between. This chain's CDR3 is CASSHGDHEQYF. CDR3 sequence (DNA): TGTGCCAGCAGCCATGGGGATCACGAGCAGTACTTC.

The V and J genes are TRBV24-1 and TRBJ2-1, with unresolved D. The CDR3 is 11 residues long. CDR1 is KGHDR, CDR2 SFDVKD, per germline. The V gene lost 6 bases and the J gene lost 6 bases, with 5 bases spanning the gap. DNA of the CDR3: TGTGCCACCAGTCTGGTCAATGAGCAGTTCTTC. This gives the protein CATSLVNEQFF.

V and J are TRBV2 and TRBJ1-5; a weak D match, TRBD1 (5 bases). Germline assignment: CDR1 SNHLY and CDR2 FYNNEI. Between the trimmed V and J ends, which lost 5 bases and 5 bases, there was a span of 10 bases. This CDR3 is 13 amino acids long. The CDR3 DNA reads TGTGCCAGCAGTATAAGGGGAGATCAGCCCCAGCATTTT. It yields the protein CASSIRGDQPQHF.

This clone was observed a single time. This chain joins TRBV28 and TRBJ2-1, with 8 bases matching TRBD2. The CDR3 spans 13 residues. Germline-derived CDR1 and CDR2 are MDHEN and SYDVKM. Trimming cost V 11 bases and J 7 bases; bases outside gene matches: 10. The CDR3 loop is CAGGERELNEQFF. The CDR3 DNA reads as TGTGCCGGGGGGGAGCGGGAGCTAAATGAGCAGTTCTTC.

V gene TRBV7-2 combines with J gene TRBJ1-5, with D unresolved. This CDR3 comprises 13 residues. Germline CDR1 SGHTA, CDR2 FQGNSA. Trimming left V 1 base short and J 5 bases short, with 6 bases between. For the CDR3, the DNA is TGTGCCAGCAGCTTAGGTGCCTATCAGCCCCAGCATTTT. It encodes CASSLGAYQPQHF.

The chain employs TRBV5-1 and TRBJ1-3; tentative D call: TRBD1 (6 bases). Per germline, CDR1 SGHRS and CDR2 YFSETQ. Trimming cost V 3 bases and J 2 bases, with 12 bases left between them. The CDR3 runs to 15 residues. The DNA of the CDR3 is TGCGCCAGCAGCTCGGGACATAATACTGGAAACACCATATATTTT. Translated, it gives CASSSGHNTGNTIYF.

The table lists this clone with a few counts. The rearrangement links TRBV7-2 to TRBJ2-7, with 7 bases aligning to TRBD1. The germline CDR1 and CDR2 sequences are SGHTA and FQGNSA. The CDR3 consists of 15 residues. V dropped 1 base and J dropped 2; count of bases not matched to a gene: 5. The CDR3 protein is CASSLGQQGPYEQYF. For the CDR3, the DNA is TGTGCCAGCAGCTTAGGTCAACAGGGGCCCTACGAGCAGTACTTC. Full variable domain (remainder filled in from reference TRBV7-2 and TRBJ2-7): GAGVSQSPSNKVTEKGKDVELRCDPISGHTALYWYRQSLGQGLEFLIYFQGNSAPDKSGLPSDRFSAERTGGSVSTLTIQRTQQEDSAVYLCASSLGQQGPYEQYFGPGTRLTVT.

The chain links TRBV6-5 to TRBJ2-5; D is unclear. The CDR3 runs to 13 residues. V was shortened by 3 bases and J by 2 bases, with 7 bases between the two germline ends. The germline V gene has CDR1 MNHEY and CDR2 SVGAGI. For the CDR3, the DNA is TGTGCCAGCAGTTATTATCGGCAAGAGACCCAGTACTTC. It is translated as CASSYYRQETQYF.

The rearrangement links TRBV4-2 to TRBJ1-1, with no clear D. The CDR3 has 15 residues. V was trimmed by 1 base and J by 1 base, leaving 10 bases between them. Looked up from germline, CDR1 is LGHNA and CDR2 is YNFKEQ. The DNA of the CDR3 is TGTGCCAGCAGCCAAGGGGGAGTTTCGAACACTGAAGCTTTCTTT. This translates into CASSQGGVSNTEAFF.

This chain joins TRBV27 and TRBJ2-7; 10 bases line up with TRBD1. CDR1 and CDR2 from the germline V gene are MNHEY and SMNVEV (reference sequence). The CDR3 has 15 residues. V lost 6 bases to trimming and J lost 1 base; unmatched junction nucleotides: 6. The CDR3 loop reads CASSLRQGASYEQYF. The CDR3, as DNA: TGTGCCAGCAGCCTGAGACAGGGGGCTTCCTACGAGCAGTACTTC.

This clone was observed a single time. This chain links TRBV4-2 with TRBJ1-5; D unresolved. The CDR3 loop spans 15 amino acids. CDR1 LGHNA and CDR2 YNFKEQ come from the germline V gene. Trimming shortened V by 0 bases and J by 4 bases, and 10 bases separated the two germline ends. The CDR3 region is CASSQERQVNQPQHF. For the CDR3, the DNA is TGTGCCAGCAGCCAAGAACGGCAGGTTAATCAGCCCCAGCATTTT.

The chain links TRBV5-1 to TRBJ1-3, with 12 bases lining up with TRBD1. CDR1 SGHRS and CDR2 YFSETQ come from the germline V gene. The length of the CDR3 is 18 residues. V was clipped by 3 bases and J by 4 bases; unmatched bases: 11. The CDR3 reads CASSSGTGGLLSGNTIYF. The CDR3 nucleotides are TGCGCCAGCAGCTCCGGGACAGGGGGCCTTCTGTCAGGAAACACCATATATTTT.

V usage is TRBV19 and J usage is TRBJ2-6; possibly TRBD2 for D (5 bases). The CDR3 extends over 14 amino acids. The V gene's germline CDR1 is LNHDA and CDR2 SQIVND (reference sequence). V was pared by 8 bases and J by 4 bases, with 12 bases between. CDR3: CASSSGEGANVLTF. As DNA, the CDR3 is TGTGCCAGTTCCTCCGGGGAAGGGGCCAACGTCCTGACTTTC.

This clone was detected only once. This same CDR3 is encoded by further DNA sequences in the sample. The chain carries TRBV28 and TRBJ2-7; 12 bases agree with TRBD2. Germline V gives CDR1 MDHEN, CDR2 SYDVKM. Unmatched junction bases numbered 2, after V lost 4 bases and J lost 4 bases. The CDR3 length is 14 residues. The CDR3 protein is CASSSTSGSYEQYF. CDR3 in DNA: TGTGCCAGCAGTTCGACTAGCGGGAGTTACGAGCAGTACTTC. Filled out from reference TRBV28 and TRBJ2-7, the complete variable domain reads DVKVTQSSRYLVKRTGEKVFLECVQDMDHENMFWYRQDPGLGLRLIYFSYDVKMKEKGDIPEGYSVSREKKERFSLILESASTNQTSMYLCASSSTSGSYEQYFGPGTRLTVT.

This chain uses TRBV2 with TRBJ2-1; TRBD2 aligns across 11 bases. V lost 5 bases, J lost 8 bases, and 8 bases stayed unmatched. CDR3 size: 15 residues. Germline values: CDR1 SNHLY, CDR2 FYNNEI. CDR3 DNA sequence: TGTGCCAGCAGTAGCCGACTAGCGGGGTTCGATGAGCAGTTCTTC. The encoded protein is CASSSRLAGFDEQFF.